The source of this T cell receptor beta chain is a study of shared clonotypes between healthy human individuals (dated by TCRdb to between 2020 and 2021). Study-wide context: Three men and a couple of women, aged 18 to 49 years, made up the cohort. To increase sequencing depth and limit assay-specific biases, TCR repertoire library preparation and sequencing were carried out by different laboratories using diverse techniques. Per donor, leukapheresis produced somewhere between about 0.9 and 10 billion PBMCs. For each donor, three plates each were used for CD4 naive and CD4 memory, two plates were used for CD8 naive, and one plate was used for CD8 memory. To estimate repertoire size and how much clonotype sharing occurs between individuals, the study deeply sequenced the blood TCR repertoires of five healthy adults.

Points on this clone: Its antigen is unknown. No qualities accompany the bases; no much larger clone lies one base away.

The donors were healthy, HIV-negative adults with no recently reported acute infections or vaccinations. Every donor was a Caucasian adult residing in Nashville, Tennessee, USA. CD4+ T cells were enriched through magnetic negative selection, after which naive cells were positively selected on CD45RA and the remaining negative fraction served as the memory subset. After blood collection by leukapheresis, PBMCs were isolated using Ficoll-Histopaque density gradient centrifugation and then cryopreserved in the vapor phase of liquid nitrogen. Analytical flow cytometry was used to check the purity and quantity of each magnetically sorted T cell population. Each sorted fraction had its genomic DNA isolated and then quantified by UV absorbance on a Nanodrop 2000c. Using the deep immunoSEQ assay, TCR CDR3 regions were amplified from genomic DNA by multiplex PCR. For each cell subset, the extracted genomic DNA was distributed evenly across all wells of several immunoSEQ 96-well plates, and each plate served as one replicate. For sorted subsets, 150 to 200 ng genomic DNA, equal to tens of thousands of T cell genomes, was loaded into each replicate PCR. Purified libraries were measured with a Qubit 3.0 fluorometer, size-checked on a Bioanalyzer 2100, and measured again with the KAPA Library Quantification kit. A separate single-read 150-cycle Illumina NextSeq 550 flow cell was used to sequence each immunoSEQ 96-well plate. On the authors' methods: The immunoSEQ output contained only junctional sequences without quality scores, so filtering could not match that applied to full-length reads. Sequences were annotated with PyIR, a Python wrapper for IgBLAST v1.9, and V/J genes and CDR3 were assigned using IMGT germline references. Any read was removed if the V/J assignment was weak (E-value above 1e-6), the CDR3 was missing, or the read contained stop codons, out-of-frame junctions, or ambiguous translated residues. V3J clonotypes were defined as sequences sharing an identical inferred V gene, J gene, and CDR3 amino acid sequence. To compute the percentage overlap between repertoires, the number of shared unique clonotypes was divided by the size of the smaller repertoire. RTK rarefaction, the Chao1 estimator, and Recon v2.1 estimates of unobserved clonotypes were used to assess repertoire richness. Generation probabilities for all TCRbeta clonotypes obtained by the gDNA method from a handful of donors were computed using OLGA. The immuneACCESS repertoire file appears here via TCRdb, limited to in-frame rearrangements. These files lack a portion of the clones; in checked studies, under half of the deficit traces to unresolved V genes, and the cause of the others is not known. That table is the source of V, J and clone size, and D and trimming were worked out from the DNA. In all, the sample holds 2 million to 2.5 million clones, and more than 80% of those were seen once. The ten largest clones represent 0.39% of the sample.

Counted from cysteine to phenylalanine, this CDR3 has 15 amino acids. The entry retains the CDR3 DNA only, 45 bases that are in frame from base 1. V gives up 10 bases and J gives up 0 bases, and the segment between their germline ends measures 18 bases. CDR1 MNHNY and CDR2 SVGAGI were looked up in the germline V gene (reference sequence). What the study reported, not specific to this receptor: When a few donors were compared, the shared fraction of clonotypes was 5% to 6.5% for naive CD4, approximately 3.3% for naive CD8, roughly 2.5% for memory CD4, and 0.4% for memory CD8. Compared with non-shared clonotypes, the clonotypes found in all four sorted-subset donors had higher generation probabilities. Naive subsets generally had larger estimated clonotype richness than memory subsets. Pairwise subsampling indicated that sequencing depth was expected to affect the degree of clonotype sharing among donors. The small number of donors limited the genetic and exposure-history diversity represented. Even with the large sequencing depth, rarefaction of the sorted-subset datasets indicated that sequencing was incomplete. Sampling was restricted to blood, and TCR repertoires in tissue are likely to differ from TCR repertoires in blood.

The clonotype comes from a man aged 18 to 29 in good health. Some clones in this sample may be carry-over from other donors' samples. Input material: naive CD4+ T cells from PBMCs. Read against the paper, the sample's cell subset or site label means: CD45RA+ positively selected. The V gene is TRBV6-6 and the J gene is TRBJ1-1, and perhaps TRBD1 as D gene, on 5 matching bases. The DNA sequence is as follows: TGTGCCACCTTAGAGGACACTTTTATGAACACTGAAGCTTTCTTT. The encoded protein is CATLEDTFMNTEAFF.